This TCR beta chain was recovered during a study of T cells in Graves' hyperthyroidism and ophthalmopathy. Study as a whole: At the time of initial diagnosis and before any treatment, peripheral blood was collected.

Study-wide results and limits: Blood also showed most of the thyroid clonotypes that were expanded above 0.001.

The hyperthyroidism was newly diagnosed and had lasted under 2 months; the patients were aged 18 to 65. Clinical symptoms, serum thyroxine and TRAb, thyroid ultrasound and orbital computed tomography together formed the diagnostic basis. TCR beta CDR3 sequences were amplified from RNA transcripts. An initial round of RT-PCR targeting the TCR CDR3 relied on the HTBI primer set. Each CDR3 protein is one row after TCRdb ran MiXCR on the multiplex PCR reads. The sample lists hundreds of thousands of distinct CDR3 sequences; 14% were seen once. In the case of this clonotype: Its antigen remains unidentified.

The CDR3 totals 18 residues. Germline V gene data show CDR1 as MNHNY and CDR2 as SVGAGI (reference sequence). V was cut by 0 bases and J by 5 bases, with 19 bases left in between. The specimen sequenced was blood. J is TRBJ2-2 and V is TRBV6-6; D perhaps matches TRBD2 (5 bases). This TCR was sampled from a woman aged 18 to 35 with Graves' hyperthyroidism. CDR3 amino acids: CASSYSGTGKSRTGELFF. For the CDR3, the DNA is TGTGCCAGCAGTTACTCGGGAACCGGGAAGTCCCGAACCGGGGAGCTGTTTTTT.